This TCR beta chain was identified in a study of OX40 agonist ivuxolimab in advanced cancers. Produced via immunoSEQ multiplex PCR; TCRdb's table is partial and in-frame only. The sample carries 30,000 to 35,000 clones, around 80% recorded once. This sample comprised CD4+ or CD8+ T cells sorted from blood, obtained in a trial of the OX40 agonist ivuxolimab. The clonotype comes from an adult with an advanced solid tumor such as melanoma, head and neck, liver or kidney cancer.

The CDR3 loop is CASRPIQEITYSPLHF. CDR3 nucleotides: TGTGCCAGCAGACCCATACAGGAAATCACGTATTCACCCCTCCACTTT. The chain combines TRBV6-4 with TRBJ1-6, with TRBD1 as a possible D gene (5 bases). Germline V gene sequence: CDR1 MRHNA, CDR2 SNTAGT. This CDR3 is 16 amino acids long. Trimming cost V 6 bases and J 8 bases, with 20 bases left between them.